The rows below give T cell receptor beta chains drawn from one sample of a study of blood T cell repertoires in COVID-19. The protocol was immunoSEQ multiplex PCR, while the TCRdb copy is restricted to in-frame clones and leaves out a portion. Here the sample spans about 280,000 clones, around 84% being singletons. Sequenced sample: PBMCs or T cells enriched from blood (not recorded which). The receptors originated from a woman in her 50s who had recovered from COVID-19. The CDR3 runs from the conserved cysteine through the conserved F or W. The D gene is left open where the match is weak. Clone size is stated in some rows and not others, as once, few, many or a class when expanded.

>NA|NA|TRBJ1-1|TRBV9
CASSAEQAMNTEAFF
TGTGCCAGCAGCGCCGAACAGGCCATGAACACTGAAGCTTTCTTT
>TRBD1|once|TRBJ2-1|TRBV10-3
CAISESTGGKWDEQFF
TGTGCCATCAGTGAGTCGACAGGGGGCAAGTGGGATGAGCAGTTCTTC
>NA|once|TRBJ2-3|TRBV5-1
CASSLLDGQTQYF
TGCGCCAGCAGCTTGCTTGATGGACAGACGCAGTATTTT
>TRBD2|NA|TRBJ2-3|TRBV4-1
CASSQESGLVDTQYF
TGCGCCAGCAGCCAAGAATCCGGACTAGTAGATACGCAGTATTTT
>NA|NA|TRBJ2-3|TRBV28
CASSLGRGTQYF
TGTGCCAGCAGTTTAGGTAGGGGTACGCAGTATTTT
>NA|NA|TRBJ2-1|TRBV11-2
CASSTGQGGYNEQFF
TGTGCCAGCAGCACAGGGCAGGGGGGTTACAATGAGCAGTTCTTC
>NA|NA|TRBJ2-1|TRBV7-2
CASSLALSRGSSYNEQFF
TGTGCCAGCAGCTTAGCGCTTTCACGGGGAAGCTCCTACAATGAGCAGTTCTTC
>TRBD2|NA|TRBJ2-1|TRBV28
CASSLGGTRNNEQFF
TGTGCCAGCAGTTTGGGGGGGACTAGGAACAATGAGCAGTTCTTC
>TRBD2|few|TRBJ2-2|TRBV28
CASSPPGGPNTGELFF
TGTGCCAGCAGTCCACCGGGGGGGCCGAACACCGGGGAGCTGTTTTTT
>NA|NA|TRBJ2-5|TRBV5-1
CASSLDRGGETQYF
TGCGCCAGCAGCTTGGACAGGGGAGGAGAGACCCAGTACTTC
>TRBD1|NA|TRBJ2-7|TRBV27
CASNPGQGFFPYEQYF
TGTGCCAGCAACCCTGGACAGGGCTTTTTTCCCTACGAGCAGTACTTC
>NA|NA|TRBJ1-6|TRBV29-1
CSVADRSSYNSPLHF
TGCAGCGTTGCTGACAGGAGCTCCTATAATTCACCCCTCCACTTT
>TRBD1|NA|TRBJ2-3|TRBV4-3
CASSQEGRGRSTDTQYF
TGCGCCAGCAGCCAAGAGGGCAGGGGGCGCAGCACAGATACGCAGTATTTT
>NA|NA|TRBJ2-7|TRBV7-9
CASSDNYRDEQYF
TGTGCCAGCAGCGATAATTACAGGGACGAGCAGTACTTC
>TRBD1|NA|TRBJ2-2|TRBV11-3
CASRPTTGVPGELFF
TGTGCCAGCAGGCCTACTACAGGGGTCCCCGGGGAGCTGTTTTTT
>NA|NA|TRBJ1-1|TRBV19
CASSYTPGVNTEAFF
TGTGCCAGTAGTTACACACCCGGGGTGAACACTGAAGCTTTCTTT